These T cell receptor beta chains were read from a single sample in a study of CD8 T cells in Susac syndrome. Each CDR3 protein is one row after TCRdb ran MiXCR on the immunoSEQ multiplex PCR reads. The sample has 75,000 to 80,000 distinct CDR3 sequences; less than 95% are singletons. Sample: CD8+ T cells from PBMCs. The receptor set was obtained from a human donor with Susac syndrome. Each CDR3 is given with its conserved first and last residue. The order of the fields is clone size, J gene, D gene, V gene, CDR3 protein, CDR3 DNA. The D gene is left open where the match is weak. Size is omitted from some rows. Given values are once, few, many or a class for expanded clones.

size: NA; J: TRBJ2-7; D: NA; V: TRBV11-2; CDR3: CASSLIGVPSYEQYF; DNA: TGTGCCAGCAGTCTCATCGGGGTACCCTCCTACGAGCAGTACTTC
size: NA; J: TRBJ2-3; D: NA; V: TRBV21-1; CDR3: CASSLGWDRRPTDTQYF; DNA: TGTGCCAGCAGCTTAGGGTGGGACCGAAGACCCACAGATACGCAGTATTTT
size: once; J: TRBJ2-7; D: NA; V: TRBV9; CDR3: CASSVGSQSEQYF; DNA: TGTGCCAGCAGCGTAGGTTCGCAGAGCGAGCAGTACTTC
size: once; J: TRBJ1-6; D: NA; V: TRBV5-6; CDR3: CASSLAGPGYSPLHF; DNA: TGTGCCAGCAGCTTGGCGGGCCCAGGGTACTCACCCCTCCACTTT
size: NA; J: TRBJ1-3; D: NA; V: TRBV7-9; CDR3: CASGGRGNTIYF; DNA: TGTGCCAGCGGGGGCCGTGGAAACACCATATATTTT
size: NA; J: TRBJ2-4; D: NA; V: TRBV6-5; CDR3: CASTDLAKNIQYF; DNA: TGTGCCAGCACGGACCTAGCCAAAAACATTCAGTACTTC
size: NA; J: TRBJ2-1; D: NA; V: TRBV7-3; CDR3: CASSLDPTGNNEQFF; DNA: TGTGCCAGCAGCTTAGACCCTACGGGAAACAATGAGCAGTTCTTC
size: NA; J: TRBJ2-6; D: NA; V: TRBV19; CDR3: CASSIRLLDNSGANVLTF; DNA: TGTGCCAGTAGTATAAGGCTTCTAGATAACTCTGGGGCCAACGTCCTGACTTTC
size: NA; J: TRBJ2-1; D: NA; V: TRBV27; CDR3: CASLGTLGHNEQFF; DNA: TGTGCCAGCCTCGGGACCTTAGGTCACAATGAGCAGTTCTTC
size: NA; J: TRBJ2-3; D: NA; V: TRBV7-6; CDR3: CASSRTLADTQYF; DNA: TGTGCCAGCAGCCGGACTCTAGCAGATACGCAGTATTTT
size: NA; J: TRBJ1-2; D: NA; V: TRBV29-1; CDR3: CSVEDEDIYGYTF; DNA: TGCAGCGTTGAAGACGAAGATATCTATGGCTACACCTTC
size: NA; J: TRBJ2-7; D: TRBD2; V: TRBV7-2; CDR3: CASSPRLADEQYF; DNA: TGTGCCAGCAGCCCTCGACTAGCCGACGAGCAGTACTTC
size: NA; J: TRBJ2-1; D: TRBD2; V: TRBV7-9; CDR3: CASSPQGGTYNEQFF; DNA: TGTGCCAGCTCCCCCCAGGGAGGGACCTACAATGAGCAGTTCTTC
size: NA; J: TRBJ2-1; D: NA; V: TRBV2; CDR3: CASLFGEQFF; DNA: TGTGCCAGCCTTTTCGGTGAGCAGTTCTTC
size: NA; J: TRBJ2-4; D: TRBD1; V: TRBV3-1; CDR3: CASSQRLPRTGESKNIQYF; DNA: TGTGCCAGCAGCCAAAGGCTGCCCCGGACAGGGGAAAGCAAAAACATTCAGTACTTC
size: NA; J: TRBJ1-2; D: NA; V: TRBV9; CDR3: CASSGVAGYTF; DNA: TGTGCCAGCAGCGGGGTAGCCGGCTACACCTTC